Listed here are 19 T cell receptor beta chains from one sample, sequenced in a study of shared clonotypes between healthy human individuals. The naive CD8 fraction comprised CD45RO-negative cells positively selected for CCR7 and excluded terminally differentiated effector memory CD45RA+ cells. Libraries were prepared by immunoSEQ multiplex PCR; TCRdb keeps only in-frame clonotypes and omits some of them. The data show about 870,000 clones, about 91% seen once. The sequencing input was naive CD8+ T cells sorted from blood. The receptors derive from a young man in good health.

V usage is TRBV6-5 and J usage is TRBJ2-1; D is perhaps TRBD2 (6 bases). CDR1 and CDR2 (germline): MNHEY, SVGAGI. V lost 8 bases to trimming and J lost 10 bases, with 12 bases between them. The CDR3 runs to 11 residues. The CDR3 sequence: CASGLSGEQFF. In DNA, the CDR3 is TGTGCCAGCGGGCTAAGCGGGGAGCAGTTCTTC.

The gene calls are TRBV15 and TRBJ2-1, with TRBD2 identical over 8 bases. CDR3 length: 16 amino acids. Germline CDR1 LNHNV, CDR2 YYDKDF (reference sequence). With 1 base clipped from V and 2 bases from J, the junction kept 4 bases outside the gene matches. Here the CDR3 reads CATSRVREATYNEQFF. For the CDR3, the DNA is TGTGCCACCAGCAGAGTGCGGGAGGCAACCTACAATGAGCAGTTCTTC.

Points on this clone: Possible read error: a much larger clone is one base away. The V gene is TRBV6-6, the J gene TRBJ2-7; TRBD1 matches 9 bases. Trimming cost V 6 bases and J 0 bases; bases outside gene matches: 6. The CDR3 has 15 residues. Germline loops: CDR1 MNHNY, CDR2 SVGAGI (reference sequence). CDR3 sequence reads: CASSLPGQGSYEQYF. The CDR3 DNA follows: TGTGCCAGCAGCTTACCGGGACAGGGCTCCTACGAGCAGTACTTC.

This chain joins TRBV4-1 and TRBJ2-3; 9 nucleotides agree with TRBD2. There are 15 residues in the CDR3. The germline V gene encodes CDR1 MGHRA and CDR2 YSYEKL. The trim removed 1 base at V and 6 bases at J, leaving 5 bases unmatched. CDR3: CASSQVSGSGDTQYF. CDR3 in DNA: TGCGCCAGCAGCCAAGTTAGCGGGAGTGGGGATACGCAGTATTTT.

Regarding this clone: In the same sample, other DNA sequences code for this CDR3. The J gene is TRBJ2-7, the V gene TRBV29-1, with 8 bases matching TRBD2. Trimming took 2 bases from V and 0 from J; bases not matched to a gene: 3. Germline assignment: CDR1 SQVTM and CDR2 ANQGSEA. This CDR3 comprises 14 residues. In DNA, the CDR3 is TGCAGCGTTGAATTAGCGGGAAGCTCCTACGAGCAGTACTTC. Its protein product is CSVELAGSSYEQYF.

The CDR3 nucleotides are TGTGCCATCCGGATCGATAGCAATCAGCCCCAGCATTTT. As protein: CAIRIDSNQPQHF. The chain recombines TRBV28 with TRBJ1-5, with unresolved D. The CDR3 sequence is 13 residues long. Deletions cut 10 bases from V and 0 bases from J, with 10 bases between. In germline, CDR1 is MDHEN, CDR2 SYDVKM.

The chain carries TRBV28 and TRBJ2-1; 7 bases are a match to TRBD2. The junction had 7 bases not matched to a gene; V was cut back by 8 bases and J by 0 bases. There are 15 residues in the CDR3. The germline CDR1 and CDR2 sequences are MDHEN and SYDVKM. For the CDR3, the DNA is TGTGCCAGCCGATGGGGCGGGAGCTCCTACAATGAGCAGTTCTTC. Translating it yields CASRWGGSSYNEQFF. Full variable domain (rest looked up from reference TRBV28 and TRBJ2-1): DVKVTQSSRYLVKRTGEKVFLECVQDMDHENMFWYRQDPGLGLRLIYFSYDVKMKEKGDIPEGYSVSREKKERFSLILESASTNQTSMYLCASRWGGSSYNEQFFGPGTRLTVL.

The CDR3 sequence: CASSRQGDEQFF. Here the CDR3 DNA reads TGTGCCAGCAGCCGCCAGGGGGATGAGCAGTTCTTC. V is TRBV5-6 and J is TRBJ2-1; 7 nucleotides align to TRBD1. There are 12 residues in the CDR3. Trimming cost V 4 bases and J 8 bases; bases outside gene matches: 3. The germline V gene has CDR1 SGHDT and CDR2 YYEEEE.

This CDR3 is CASSHQISSYNEQFF. CDR3 sequence (DNA): TGCGCCAGCAGCCACCAAATATCCAGTTACAATGAGCAGTTCTTC. This chain uses TRBV4-1 with TRBJ2-1; D gene uncertain. The CDR3 is made up of 15 amino acids. Germline CDR1 MGHRA, CDR2 YSYEKL. V lost 3 bases, J lost 4 bases, and 13 bases lay in between.

The chain employs TRBV12-5 and TRBJ2-1; no reliable D call. V was cut by 6 bases and J by 7 bases, with 7 bases left in between. Germline CDR1 reads LGHNT; CDR2 reads FRNRAP. The CDR3 contains 11 residues. The CDR3 DNA sequence: TGTGCTAGTGGCGAGGTGAATGAGCAGTTCTTC. Its translation: CASGEVNEQFF.

This sequence joins TRBV19 and TRBJ1-2, with D hard to call. This CDR3 has 15 residues. V lost 6 bases and J 2 bases, leaving 16 bases between the germline ends. Germline V CDR1 and CDR2: LNHDA, SQIVND (reference sequence). DNA of the CDR3: TGTGCCAGTAGACTCACCCCAGGAGGGAACTATGGCTACACCTTC. Its translation is CASRLTPGGNYGYTF.

This chain connects TRBV11-2 to TRBJ2-7; no definite D call. CDR1 SGHAT and CDR2 FQNNGV come from the germline V gene. With 5 bases removed from V and 2 bases from J, the gap between germline ends came to 10 bases. CDR3 length: 13 residues. The DNA for the CDR3 is TGTGCCAGCAGCCGGGTCAGCACCTACGAGCAGTACTTC. It specifies CASSRVSTYEQYF.

With respect to this clone: The same CDR3 also results from other DNA sequences found in this sample. The CDR3 DNA reads TGTGCCAGCAGTTTGGGAAACGAGCAGTACTTC. Translating it yields CASSLGNEQYF. The V call is TRBV27, the J call TRBJ2-7; D remains unclear. The germline V gene encodes CDR1 MNHEY and CDR2 SMNVEV (reference sequence). This CDR3 contains 11 residues. Trimming removed 3 bases from V and 5 bases from J, with 5 bases in between.

The chain couples TRBV30 to TRBJ1-2; D is unclear. The germline V gene has CDR1 GTSNPN and CDR2 SVGIG (reference sequence). This CDR3 is built from 13 residues. Trimming removed 1 base at V and 0 bases at J, with 6 bases between. CDR3 region: CAWSEGSNYGYTF. The CDR3 bases are TGTGCCTGGAGTGAAGGGTCTAACTATGGCTACACCTTC.

The chain is built from TRBV7-2 and TRBJ2-7, with D perhaps TRBD1 or TRBD2 (5 bases each). Looked up from germline, CDR1 is SGHTA and CDR2 is FQGNSA. Deletions cut 5 bases from V and 0 bases from J, with 14 bases between. This CDR3 spans 15 amino acids. The CDR3 DNA reads as TGTGCCAGCAGCCGAGGGCTTGGACACTCCTACGAGCAGTACTTC. Amino acids: CASSRGLGHSYEQYF.

This chain links TRBV9 with TRBJ1-5; D not resolved. Trimming removed 0 bases from V and 7 bases from J, with 14 bases in between. The CDR3 has 15 amino acids. Per the germline V gene, CDR1 is SGDLS and CDR2 is YYNGEE. CDR3 residues: CASSVAGAPHQPQHF. The CDR3 region has the DNA TGTGCCAGCAGCGTAGCTGGCGCGCCCCACCAGCCCCAGCATTTT. The full variable domain, with the rest looked up from reference TRBV9 and TRBJ1-5, is DSGVTQTPKHLITATGQRVTLRCSPRSGDLSVYWYQQSLDQGLQFLIQYYNGEERAKGNILERFSAQQFPDLHSELNLSSLELGDSALYFCASSVAGAPHQPQHFGDGTRLSIL.

V and J are TRBV27 and TRBJ2-1; a possible D gene is TRBD2 (6 bases). Trimming pared 3 bases from V and 0 bases from J, leaving 9 bases between. This CDR3 has 15 residues. Germline-derived CDR1 and CDR2 are MNHEY and SMNVEV (reference sequence). CDR3 residues: CASSFAGSSYNEQFF. In nucleotides, the CDR3 is TGTGCCAGCAGTTTTGCGGGGAGCTCCTACAATGAGCAGTTCTTC.

This sequence joins TRBV7-9 and TRBJ2-7; D is uncertain. With 0 bases removed from V and 2 bases from J, the gap between germline ends came to 8 bases. Germline V lookup: CDR1 SEHNR, CDR2 FQNEAQ (reference sequence). This CDR3 has 14 amino acids. CDR3 DNA: TGTGCCAGCAGCTTAGCGCTAGAAACCTACGAGCAGTACTTC. It is translated as CASSLALETYEQYF.

V gene TRBV11-2 combines with J gene TRBJ2-7; TRBD1 is a possible D gene (6 bases). The length of the CDR3 is 15 residues. The V and J ends lost 0 bases and 3 bases respectively, with 12 bases between them. The germline gives CDR1 SGHAT, CDR2 FQNNGV. As DNA, the CDR3 is TGTGCCAGCAGCTTAGATCTCGGACAGATCTACGAGCAGTACTTC. Its protein is CASSLDLGQIYEQYF.